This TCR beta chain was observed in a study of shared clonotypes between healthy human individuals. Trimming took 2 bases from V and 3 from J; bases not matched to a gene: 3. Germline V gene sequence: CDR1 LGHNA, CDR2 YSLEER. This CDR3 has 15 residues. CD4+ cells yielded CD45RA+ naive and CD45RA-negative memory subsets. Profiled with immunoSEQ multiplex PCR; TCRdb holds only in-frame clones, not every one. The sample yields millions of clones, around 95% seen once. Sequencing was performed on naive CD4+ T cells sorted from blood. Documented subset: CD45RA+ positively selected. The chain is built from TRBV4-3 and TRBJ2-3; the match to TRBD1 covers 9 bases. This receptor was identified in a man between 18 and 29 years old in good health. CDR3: CASSQSGTGTDTQYF. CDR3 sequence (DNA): TGCGCCAGCAGCCAATCCGGGACAGGGACAGATACGCAGTATTTT.